This TCR beta chain was retrieved from a study of vaccination and CD4 T cells after COVID-19. Study-level background: Overlapping peptides covering the spike proteins of SARS-CoV-2, HCoV-NL63, HCoV-OC43 and HCoV-229E were added to stimulate cells.

As for treatment: approximately nine-day PBMC culture with coronavirus spike peptide pools or control peptides (ViraFEST assay). Investigators obtained the unexposed donor's CD4+ T cells before the COVID-19 pandemic (2011-2018). Germline V gene sequence: CDR1 MDHEN, CDR2 SYDVKM. After removal of 4 bases from V and 1 base from J, the junction contained 6 bases not matched to a gene. The CDR3 is made up of 16 amino acids. Sequencing of DNA taken from cultured CD4+ T cells relied on the Oncomine TCR Beta short-read assay. TCRdb processed the PCR reads anew with MiXCR; each CDR3 protein has one entry. Of about 7,200 distinct CDR3 sequences listed, just over 40% were seen once; the top ten hold about a third. In the case of this clonotype: Its antigen is unidentified.

Study-wide results and limits: 304 of 307 vaccine-specific clones from convalescent patients were spike mono-reactive.

The chain uses TRBV28 and TRBJ2-5, with TRBD2 matching over 10 bases. The sample was CD4+ T cells from blood, cultured in vitro. This sequence was found in a human donor in good health. As DNA, the CDR3 is TGTGCCAGCAGTTCCCAACTAGCGGGGACCCAAGAGACCCAGTACTTC. Amino acids: CASSSQLAGTQETQYF.